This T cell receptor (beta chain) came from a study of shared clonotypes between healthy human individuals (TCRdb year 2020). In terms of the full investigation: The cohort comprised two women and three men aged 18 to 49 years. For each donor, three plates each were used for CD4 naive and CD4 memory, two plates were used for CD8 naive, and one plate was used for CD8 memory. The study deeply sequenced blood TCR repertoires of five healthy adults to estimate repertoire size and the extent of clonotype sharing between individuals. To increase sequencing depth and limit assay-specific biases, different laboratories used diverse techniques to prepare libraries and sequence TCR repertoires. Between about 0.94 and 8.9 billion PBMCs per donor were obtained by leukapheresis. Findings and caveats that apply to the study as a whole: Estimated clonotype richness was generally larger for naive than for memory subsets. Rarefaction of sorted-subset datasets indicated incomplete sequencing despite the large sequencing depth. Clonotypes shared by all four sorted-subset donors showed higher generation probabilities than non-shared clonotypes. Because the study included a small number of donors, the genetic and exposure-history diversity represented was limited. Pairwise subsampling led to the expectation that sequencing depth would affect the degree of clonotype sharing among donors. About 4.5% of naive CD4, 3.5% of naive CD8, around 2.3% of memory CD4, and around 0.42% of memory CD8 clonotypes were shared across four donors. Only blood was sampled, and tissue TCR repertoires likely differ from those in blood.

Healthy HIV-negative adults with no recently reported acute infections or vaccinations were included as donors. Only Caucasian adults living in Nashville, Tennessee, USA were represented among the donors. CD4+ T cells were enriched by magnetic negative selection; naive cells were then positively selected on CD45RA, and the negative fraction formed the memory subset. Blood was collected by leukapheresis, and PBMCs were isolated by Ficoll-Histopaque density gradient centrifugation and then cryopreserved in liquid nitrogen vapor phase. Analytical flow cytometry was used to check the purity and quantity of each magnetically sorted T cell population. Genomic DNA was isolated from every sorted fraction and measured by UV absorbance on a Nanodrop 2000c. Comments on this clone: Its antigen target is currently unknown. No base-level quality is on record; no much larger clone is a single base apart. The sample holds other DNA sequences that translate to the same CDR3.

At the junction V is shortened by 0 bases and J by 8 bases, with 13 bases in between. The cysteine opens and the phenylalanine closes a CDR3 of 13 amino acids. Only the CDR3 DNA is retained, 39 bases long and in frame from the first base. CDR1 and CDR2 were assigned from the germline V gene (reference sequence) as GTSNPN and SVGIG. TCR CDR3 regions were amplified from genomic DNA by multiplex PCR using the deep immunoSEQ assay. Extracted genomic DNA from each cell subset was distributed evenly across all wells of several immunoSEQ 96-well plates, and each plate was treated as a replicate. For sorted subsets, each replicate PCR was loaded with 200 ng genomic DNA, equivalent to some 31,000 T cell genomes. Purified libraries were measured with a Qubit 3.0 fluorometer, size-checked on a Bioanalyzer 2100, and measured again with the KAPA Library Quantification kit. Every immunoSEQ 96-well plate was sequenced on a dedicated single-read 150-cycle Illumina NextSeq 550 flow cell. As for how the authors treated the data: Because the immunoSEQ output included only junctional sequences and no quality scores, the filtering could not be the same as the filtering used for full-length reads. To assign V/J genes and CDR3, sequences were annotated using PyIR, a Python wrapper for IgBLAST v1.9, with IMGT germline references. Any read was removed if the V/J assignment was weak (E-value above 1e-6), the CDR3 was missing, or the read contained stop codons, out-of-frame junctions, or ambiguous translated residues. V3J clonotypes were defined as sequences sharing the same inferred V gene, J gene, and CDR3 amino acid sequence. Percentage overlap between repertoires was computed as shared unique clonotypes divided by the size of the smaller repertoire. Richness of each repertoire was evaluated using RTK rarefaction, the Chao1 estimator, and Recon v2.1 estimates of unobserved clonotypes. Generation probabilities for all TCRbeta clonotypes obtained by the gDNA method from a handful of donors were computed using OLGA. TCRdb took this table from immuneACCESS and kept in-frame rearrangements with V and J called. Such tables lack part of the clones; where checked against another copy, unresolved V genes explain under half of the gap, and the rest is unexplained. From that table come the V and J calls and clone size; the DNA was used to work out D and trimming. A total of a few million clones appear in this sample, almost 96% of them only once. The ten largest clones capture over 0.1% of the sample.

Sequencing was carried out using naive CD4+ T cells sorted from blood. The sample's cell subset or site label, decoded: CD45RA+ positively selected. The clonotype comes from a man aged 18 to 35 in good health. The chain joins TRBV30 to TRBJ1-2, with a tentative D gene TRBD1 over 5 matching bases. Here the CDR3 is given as CAWSVRGGGGYTF. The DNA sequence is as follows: TGTGCCTGGAGTGTCCGGGGCGGTGGGGGCTACACCTTC.